Detailed here is one T cell receptor (beta chain). An end of the junction does not agree with germline; a read error may underlie this. Building the TCR beta libraries relied on iRepertoire HTBI primers, and CDR3 regions underwent Arm-PCR. TCRdb reanalysed the multiplex PCR reads using MiXCR and keeps one entry per CDR3 protein. The repertoire consists of 580,000 or so distinct CDR3 sequences, with roughly 16% occurring once and the leading ten covering around 11%. The CDR3 totals 15 residues. Germline values: CDR1 SGHAT, CDR2 FQNNGV. Time point: newly diagnosed GD, antithyroid drugs for less than 3 months. After RNA was extracted from PBMCs, the TCR library was made from it. The entry originates in a study of regulatory T cells in long-lasting Graves disease. Study overall: The antithyroid drugs taken by newly diagnosed Graves' patients had been used for under 3 months.

A further study also used this sample, focusing on T cells in Graves' hyperthyroidism and ophthalmopathy. In that study: Graves' hyperthyroidism was deemed stable given no ophthalmopathy progression within 18 months. Patients with uncontrolled infections, other autoimmune diseases, pregnancy or lactation were excluded.

V is TRBV11-2 and J is TRBJ2-7, with 9 bases lining up with TRBD2. The source was peripheral blood mononuclear cells (PBMCs), collected at new diagnosis, from a patient treated with antithyroid drugs. The TCR originated in a man between 18 and 35 years old with Graves disease. CDR3 protein: CASGPLAGGPYEQYF. The DNA for the CDR3 is TGCGCCAGCGGTCCCCTGGCGGGAGGGCCGTACGAGCAGTACTTC.